The rows below give T cell receptor beta chains drawn from one sample of a study of breast tumors, draining lymph nodes, adjacent tissues. TCRdb reprocessed the multiplex PCR reads via MiXCR and lists one record per CDR3 protein. The data hold about 180,000 distinct CDR3 sequences, with roughly 30% observed a single time. Sequencing used axillary lymph node tissue. These receptor sequences come from a female donor with breast cancer. Some clones in this sample may be carry-over from other donors' samples. The CDR3 runs from the conserved cysteine through the conserved F or W. The D gene is left open where the match is weak. Some rows have no size entry. The others give once, few or many, or a class for an expanded clone.

CDR3 DNA: TGCGCCAGCAGCCAAGGACAGGGGCAGACCTACGAGCAGTACTTC
CDR3 protein: CASSQGQGQTYEQYF
D gene: TRBD1
clone size: many
V gene: TRBV4-1
J gene: TRBJ2-7

CDR3 DNA: TGTGCCAGCAGTAACGGGAGAAACTATGGCTACACCTTC
CDR3 protein: CASSNGRNYGYTF
D gene: NA
clone size: NA
V gene: TRBV12-3/TRBV12-4
J gene: TRBJ1-2

CDR3 DNA: TGTGCCAGCAGTCACTCGTACATTCCAAGTGAGACAGATACGCAGTGTTTT
CDR3 protein: CASSHSYIPSETDTQCF
D gene: NA
clone size: NA
V gene: TRBV6-6
J gene: TRBJ2-3

CDR3 DNA: TGTGCCAGCAGCTCTAGGGCAACTAATGAAAAACTGTTTTTT
CDR3 protein: CASSSRATNEKLFF
D gene: NA
clone size: NA
V gene: TRBV7-9
J gene: TRBJ1-4

CDR3 DNA: TGTGCCAGCAGTGGAGGGACAGGGAACTATGGCTTCACCTTC
CDR3 protein: CASSGGTGNYGFTF
D gene: TRBD1
clone size: NA
V gene: TRBV2
J gene: TRBJ1-2

CDR3 DNA: TGCAGTGCCAGCAAGAGGCGATATAATTCACCCCTCCACTTT
CDR3 protein: CSASKRRYNSPLHF
D gene: NA
clone size: NA
V gene: TRBV20-1
J gene: TRBJ1-6

CDR3 DNA: TGTGCCAGCAGACCCGGGACGGCAAACACCGGGGAGCTGTTTTTT
CDR3 protein: CASRPGTANTGELFF
D gene: NA
clone size: many
V gene: TRBV7-9
J gene: TRBJ2-2

CDR3 DNA: TGCGCCAGCAGAGGTGGGACAGGGGAATACGGCTACACCTTC
CDR3 protein: CASRGGTGEYGYTF
D gene: TRBD1
clone size: many
V gene: TRBV10-2
J gene: TRBJ1-2

CDR3 DNA: TGTGCCAGCAGCGCCACAGGCGGGCCATACAATGAGCAGTTCTTC
CDR3 protein: CASSATGGPYNEQFF
D gene: NA
clone size: many
V gene: TRBV9
J gene: TRBJ2-1

CDR3 DNA: TGTGCCAGCAGCCGACTCAACACCGGGGAGCTGTTTTTT
CDR3 protein: CASSRLNTGELFF
D gene: NA
clone size: many
V gene: TRBV9
J gene: TRBJ2-2

CDR3 DNA: TGTACCAGCAGCTTAGGGGGATCTGGAAACACCATATATTTT
CDR3 protein: CTSSLGGSGNTIYF
D gene: NA
clone size: many
V gene: TRBV11-3
J gene: TRBJ1-3

CDR3 DNA: TGTGCCAGCAGCTTAGGGACAGGGAGCGAGCAGTACTTC
CDR3 protein: CASSLGTGSEQYF
D gene: TRBD1
clone size: many
V gene: TRBV5-6
J gene: TRBJ2-7

CDR3 DNA: TGTGCCATATTGCCAGCGGGAGGGTGCAACGAGCAGTACTTC
CDR3 protein: CAILPAGGCNEQYF
D gene: TRBD2
clone size: few
V gene: TRBV6-7
J gene: TRBJ2-7

CDR3 DNA: TGTGCCAGCAGCCCCCACCGGGGGACAGATACGCAGTATTTT
CDR3 protein: CASSPHRGTDTQYF
D gene: NA
clone size: many
V gene: TRBV11-2
J gene: TRBJ2-3

CDR3 DNA: TGCGCCAGCAGCCCACGGACAGTTTCCTCCTCCTACGAGCAGTACTTC
CDR3 protein: CASSPRTVSSSYEQYF
D gene: NA
clone size: many
V gene: TRBV4-1
J gene: TRBJ2-7

CDR3 DNA: TGTGCTAGTGGTTTGCCAACACTAGCGGGGCCCCAGCATTTT
CDR3 protein: CASGLPTLAGPQHF
D gene: NA
clone size: once
V gene: TRBV12-5
J gene: TRBJ1-5

CDR3 DNA: TGTGCCAGCAGTTTTTTTGGGGCTGAGCAGTTCTTC
CDR3 protein: CASSFFGAEQFF
D gene: NA
clone size: many
V gene: TRBV12-3/TRBV12-4
J gene: TRBJ2-1

CDR3 DNA: TGTGCCAGCAGTTCACGGAGTGTAGCTGGACCTTGGGACAATCAGCCCCAGCATTTT
CDR3 protein: CASSSRSVAGPWDNQPQHF
D gene: NA
clone size: NA
V gene: TRBV6-9
J gene: TRBJ1-5

CDR3 DNA: TGTGCCAGCATCCGGACAGGGGAAAGGAACTATGGCTACACCTTC
CDR3 protein: CASIRTGERNYGYTF
D gene: TRBD1
clone size: many
V gene: TRBV2
J gene: TRBJ1-2

CDR3 DNA: TGTGCCAGTAGTATGAGTTCGGCAGTTGACGAGCAGTACTTC
CDR3 protein: CASSMSSAVDEQYF
D gene: NA
clone size: many
V gene: TRBV19
J gene: TRBJ2-7

CDR3 DNA: TGTGCCAGCAGTTACACAAGCCCCCTCCACTTT
CDR3 protein: CASSYTSPLHF
D gene: NA
clone size: NA
V gene: TRBV6-6
J gene: TRBJ1-6

CDR3 DNA: TGTGCCAGCAGCTTAGAGGATCCCGGCCAGCCTCTCACTGAAGCTTTCTTT
CDR3 protein: CASSLEDPGQPLTEAFF
D gene: NA
clone size: NA
V gene: TRBV7-9
J gene: TRBJ1-1

CDR3 DNA: TGTGCCATCAGGTCCGGGACAGGGGAGCTGTTTTTT
CDR3 protein: CAIRSGTGELFF
D gene: NA
clone size: NA
V gene: TRBV10-3
J gene: TRBJ2-2

CDR3 DNA: TGTGCCAGCAGGGGACAGGGTTTTGTTTCACCCCTCCACTTT
CDR3 protein: CASRGQGFVSPLHF
D gene: TRBD1
clone size: many
V gene: TRBV12-3/TRBV12-4
J gene: TRBJ1-6

CDR3 DNA: TGTGCCAGCAGCTTCCCCCCGCGGGGTAGCACCGGGGGCGGAAATGAAAAACTGTTTTTT
CDR3 protein: CASSFPPRGSTGGGNEKLFF
D gene: NA
clone size: NA
V gene: TRBV7-8
J gene: TRBJ1-4

CDR3 DNA: TGTGCCAGCAGTTCCAGGCCGGGGGAGCTGTTTTTT
CDR3 protein: CASSSRPGELFF
D gene: NA
clone size: NA
V gene: TRBV6-6
J gene: TRBJ2-2

CDR3 DNA: TGCAGTGCTAGAGAGGGTTCTTTTTATGAGCAGTACTTC
CDR3 protein: CSAREGSFYEQYF
D gene: NA
clone size: many
V gene: TRBV20-1
J gene: TRBJ2-7

CDR3 DNA: TGCGCCAGCAGCCAAGATTCATCGTCGAACTACTACGAGCAGTACTTC
CDR3 protein: CASSQDSSSNYYEQYF
D gene: NA
clone size: many
V gene: TRBV4-1
J gene: TRBJ2-7

CDR3 DNA: TGTGCCAGCAGACCGACAGGGATGAACACTGAAGCTTTCTTT
CDR3 protein: CASRPTGMNTEAFF
D gene: TRBD1
clone size: NA
V gene: TRBV12-3/TRBV12-4
J gene: TRBJ1-1

CDR3 DNA: TGTGCCAGCAGCGTAGAGCTGAACTCCTTCGATGAGCAGTTCTTC
CDR3 protein: CASSVELNSFDEQFF
D gene: NA
clone size: many
V gene: TRBV9
J gene: TRBJ2-1

CDR3 DNA: TGCGCCAGCAGCCAAGTTTACAGGGATCGACTCGGCTCCTACAATGAGCAGTTCTTC
CDR3 protein: CASSQVYRDRLGSYNEQFF
D gene: NA
clone size: few
V gene: TRBV4-1
J gene: TRBJ2-1

CDR3 DNA: TGTGCCAGCAGTGAATTCCCGGGGGTGTCAGGGTTCAGGAATTCACCCCTCCACTTT
CDR3 protein: CASSEFPGVSGFRNSPLHF
D gene: NA
clone size: many
V gene: TRBV6-1
J gene: TRBJ1-6

CDR3 DNA: TGCAGTGCTAGTGAAGGGGCCTCCTACGAGCAGTACTTC
CDR3 protein: CSASEGASYEQYF
D gene: NA
clone size: NA
V gene: TRBV20-1
J gene: TRBJ2-7

CDR3 DNA: TGTGCCAGCAGCTTAGGGGTTCTGTCTGGGGCCAACGTCCTGACTTTC
CDR3 protein: CASSLGVLSGANVLTF
D gene: NA
clone size: many
V gene: TRBV7-2
J gene: TRBJ2-6

CDR3 DNA: TGCAGCGTTGAAGGAGCCAGGGGTCAGCCCCAGTACTTC
CDR3 protein: CSVEGARGQPQYF
D gene: NA
clone size: NA
V gene: TRBV29-1
J gene: TRBJ2-5

CDR3 DNA: TGTGCCAGCTCAACCGGGACAGAAATTTACAATGAGCAGTTCTTC
CDR3 protein: CASSTGTEIYNEQFF
D gene: TRBD1
clone size: NA
V gene: TRBV18
J gene: TRBJ2-1

CDR3 DNA: TGCAGCGTTTTAGTGGCGGGGGGGCCCTCGTACAATGAGCAGTTCTTC
CDR3 protein: CSVLVAGGPSYNEQFF
D gene: TRBD2
clone size: NA
V gene: TRBV29-1
J gene: TRBJ2-1

CDR3 DNA: TGTGCCAGCAGCCAAGGGGGGGCCATCTATGGCTACACCTTC
CDR3 protein: CASSQGGAIYGYTF
D gene: NA
clone size: few
V gene: TRBV3-1
J gene: TRBJ1-2

CDR3 DNA: TGTGCCAGCAGTCAAATCGGACTAGCCGGGAATGAGCAGTTCTTC
CDR3 protein: CASSQIGLAGNEQFF
D gene: TRBD2
clone size: NA
V gene: TRBV6-1
J gene: TRBJ2-1

CDR3 DNA: TGTGCCACCAGCAGAGATAGCGTCCTTGGACTGTTTTTT
CDR3 protein: CATSRDSVLGLFF
D gene: NA
clone size: many
V gene: TRBV15
J gene: TRBJ1-4

CDR3 DNA: TGCGCCAGCAGCTTTACAGGGGGCAACAACAATGAGCAGTTCTTC
CDR3 protein: CASSFTGGNNNEQFF
D gene: TRBD1
clone size: many
V gene: TRBV5-1
J gene: TRBJ2-1

CDR3 DNA: TGTGCCAGCAGCTTGGGGACAGCCATGAATTCACCCCTCCACTTT
CDR3 protein: CASSLGTAMNSPLHF
D gene: TRBD1
clone size: NA
V gene: TRBV7-9
J gene: TRBJ1-6